The clone carrying this T cell receptor (beta chain) was counted only a few times. What it recognizes is unknown. Each CDR3 protein is one row after TCRdb ran MiXCR on the reads. The repertoire holds approximately 730,000 distinct CDR3 sequences, with roughly 28% as singletons. The source of the sample is a study of T cell repertoires in cytomegalovirus infection. This CDR3 is 13 amino acids long. Germline V gene lookup returns CDR1 MNHEY and CDR2 SVGAGI. The V end lost 7 bases, the J end lost 0 bases, and 9 bases lay between the germline ends. The rearrangement uses TRBV6-5 and TRBJ1-1; the D is unclear. This clonotype was obtained from a human donor in good health (CMV status not recorded). Some clones in this sample may be carry-over from other donors' samples. This sample comprised cultured CD8+ T cells from PBMCs, obtained from culture after CMV antigen stimulation. CDR3 amino acids: CASKKAMNTEAFF. CDR3 coding DNA: TGTGCCAGCAAGAAGGCCATGAACACTGAAGCTTTCTTT.